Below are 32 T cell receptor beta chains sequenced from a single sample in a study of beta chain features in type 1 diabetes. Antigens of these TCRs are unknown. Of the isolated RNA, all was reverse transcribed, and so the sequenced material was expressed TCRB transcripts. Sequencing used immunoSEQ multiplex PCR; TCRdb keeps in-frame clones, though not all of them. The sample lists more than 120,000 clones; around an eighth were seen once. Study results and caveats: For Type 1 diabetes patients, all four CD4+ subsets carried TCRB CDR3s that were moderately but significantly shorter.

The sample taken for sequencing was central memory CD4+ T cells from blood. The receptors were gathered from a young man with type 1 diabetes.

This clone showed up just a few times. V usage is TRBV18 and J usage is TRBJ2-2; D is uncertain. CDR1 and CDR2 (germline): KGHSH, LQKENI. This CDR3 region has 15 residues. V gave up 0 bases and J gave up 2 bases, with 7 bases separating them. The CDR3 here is CASSPPYINTGELFF. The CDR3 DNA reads TGTGCCAGCTCACCACCGTACATCAACACCGGGGAGCTGTTTTTT.

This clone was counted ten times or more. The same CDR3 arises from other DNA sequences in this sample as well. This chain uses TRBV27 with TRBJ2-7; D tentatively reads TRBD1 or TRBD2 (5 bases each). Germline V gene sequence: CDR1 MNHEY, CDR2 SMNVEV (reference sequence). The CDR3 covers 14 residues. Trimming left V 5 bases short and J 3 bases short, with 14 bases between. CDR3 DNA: TGTGCCAGCAGTCCACGGGGCGGATACTACGAGCAGTACTTC. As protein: CASSPRGGYYEQYF.

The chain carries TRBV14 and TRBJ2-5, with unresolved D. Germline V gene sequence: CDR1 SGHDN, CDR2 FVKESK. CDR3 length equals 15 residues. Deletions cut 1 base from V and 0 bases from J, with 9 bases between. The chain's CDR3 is CASSQAGWYQETQYF. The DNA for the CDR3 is TGTGCCAGCAGCCAAGCAGGATGGTACCAAGAGACCCAGTACTTC.

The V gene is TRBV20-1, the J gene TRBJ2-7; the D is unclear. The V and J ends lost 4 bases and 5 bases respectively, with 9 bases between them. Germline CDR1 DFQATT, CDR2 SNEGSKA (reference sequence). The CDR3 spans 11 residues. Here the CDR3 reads CSATWQNEQYF. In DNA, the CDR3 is TGCAGTGCTACCTGGCAGAACGAGCAGTACTTC.

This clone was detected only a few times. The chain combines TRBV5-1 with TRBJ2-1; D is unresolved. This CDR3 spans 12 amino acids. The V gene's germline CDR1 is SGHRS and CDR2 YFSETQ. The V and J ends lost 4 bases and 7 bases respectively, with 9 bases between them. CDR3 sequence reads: CASSPFSNEQFF. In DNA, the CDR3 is TGCGCCAGCAGCCCTTTTTCAAATGAGCAGTTCTTC.

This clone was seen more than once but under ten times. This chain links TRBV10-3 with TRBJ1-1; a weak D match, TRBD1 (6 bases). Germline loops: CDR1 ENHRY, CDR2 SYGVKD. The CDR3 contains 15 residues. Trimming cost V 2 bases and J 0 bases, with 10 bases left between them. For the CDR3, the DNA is TGTGCCATCAGTGAGGGACAGACTATGAACACTGAAGCTTTCTTT. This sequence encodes CAISEGQTMNTEAFF.

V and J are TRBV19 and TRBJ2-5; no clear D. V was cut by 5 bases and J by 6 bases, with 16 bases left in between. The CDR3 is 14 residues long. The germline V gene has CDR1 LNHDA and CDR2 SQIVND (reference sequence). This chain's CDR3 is CASSPGEVWKTQYF. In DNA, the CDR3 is TGTGCCAGTAGTCCCGGTGAAGTCTGGAAGACCCAGTACTTC. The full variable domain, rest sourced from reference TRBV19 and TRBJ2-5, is DGGITQSPKYLFRKEGQNVTLSCEQNLNHDAMYWYRQDPGQGLRLIYYSQIVNDFQKGDIAEGYSVSREKKESFPLTVTSAQKNPTAFYLCASSPGEVWKTQYFGPGTRLLVL.

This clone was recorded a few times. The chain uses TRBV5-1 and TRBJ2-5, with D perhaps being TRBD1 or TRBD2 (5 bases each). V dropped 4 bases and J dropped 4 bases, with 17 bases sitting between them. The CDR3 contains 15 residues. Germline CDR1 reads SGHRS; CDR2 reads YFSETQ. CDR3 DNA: TGCGCCAGCAGCCCCACCCCCGGGACGGGAGAGACCCAGTACTTC. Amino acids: CASSPTPGTGETQYF.

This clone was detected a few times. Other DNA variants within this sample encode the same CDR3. CDR3 amino acids: CASSEESGIGGYTF. CDR3 sequence (DNA): TGTGCCAGCAGTGAAGAATCAGGGATCGGGGGCTACACCTTC. This chain links TRBV25-1 with TRBJ1-2, with D possibly TRBD1 on 5 matching bases. V was trimmed by 2 bases and J by 8 bases, leaving 15 bases between them. This CDR3 has 14 amino acids. The germline CDR1 and CDR2 sequences are MGHDK and SYGVNS.

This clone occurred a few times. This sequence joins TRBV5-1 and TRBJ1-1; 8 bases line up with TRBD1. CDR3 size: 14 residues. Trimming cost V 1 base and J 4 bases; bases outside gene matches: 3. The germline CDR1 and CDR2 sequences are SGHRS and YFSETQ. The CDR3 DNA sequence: TGCGCCAGCAGCTTGACAGGGGGTACCACTGAAGCTTTCTTT. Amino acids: CASSLTGGTTEAFF.

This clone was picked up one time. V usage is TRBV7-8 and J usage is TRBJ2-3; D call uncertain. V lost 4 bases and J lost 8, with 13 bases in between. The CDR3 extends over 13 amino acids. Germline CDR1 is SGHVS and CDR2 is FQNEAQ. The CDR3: CASSSMNGGTQYF. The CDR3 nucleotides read TGTGCCAGCAGCTCGATGAATGGTGGTACGCAGTATTTT.

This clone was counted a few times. The CDR3 nucleotides read TGTGCCAGCAGTGAAAACCTACACATGGAGGGCTACACCTTC. Translation gives CASSENLHMEGYTF. The chain links TRBV6-1 to TRBJ1-2; D remains ambiguous. Germline V gives CDR1 MNHNS, CDR2 SASEGT. Trimming stripped 2 bases from V and 8 bases from J, with 15 bases between. CDR3 length: 14 amino acids.

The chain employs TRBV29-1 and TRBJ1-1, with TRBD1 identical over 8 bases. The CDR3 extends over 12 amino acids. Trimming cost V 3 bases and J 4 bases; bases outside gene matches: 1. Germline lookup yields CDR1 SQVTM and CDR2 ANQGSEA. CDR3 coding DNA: TGCAGCGTTGACAGGGGGCTCACTGAAGCTTTCTTT. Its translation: CSVDRGLTEAFF. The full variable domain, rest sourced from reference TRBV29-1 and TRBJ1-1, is SAVISQKPSRDICQRGTSLTIQCQVDSQVTMMFWYRQQPGQSLTLIATANQGSEATYESGFVIDKFPISRPNLTFSTLTVSNMSPEDSSIYLCSVDRGLTEAFFGQGTRLTVV.

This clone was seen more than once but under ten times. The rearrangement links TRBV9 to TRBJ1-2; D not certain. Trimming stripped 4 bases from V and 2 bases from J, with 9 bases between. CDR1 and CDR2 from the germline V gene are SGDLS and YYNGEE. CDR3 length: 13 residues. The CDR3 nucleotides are TGTGCCAGCAGCCCTACGGCAAACTATGGCTACACCTTC. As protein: CASSPTANYGYTF.

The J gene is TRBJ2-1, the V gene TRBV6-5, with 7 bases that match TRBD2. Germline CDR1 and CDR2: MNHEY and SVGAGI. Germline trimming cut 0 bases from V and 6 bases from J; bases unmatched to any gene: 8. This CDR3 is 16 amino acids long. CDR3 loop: CASSYSFSGAFNEQFF. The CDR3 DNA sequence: TGTGCCAGCAGTTACTCCTTCAGCGGGGCCTTCAATGAGCAGTTCTTC.

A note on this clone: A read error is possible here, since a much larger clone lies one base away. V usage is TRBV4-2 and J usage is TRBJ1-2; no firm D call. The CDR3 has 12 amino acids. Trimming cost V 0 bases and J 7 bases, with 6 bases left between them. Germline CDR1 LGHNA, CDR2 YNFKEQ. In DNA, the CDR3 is TGTGCCAGCAGCCAAGACGTCGGTGGCTACACCTTC. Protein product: CASSQDVGGYTF.

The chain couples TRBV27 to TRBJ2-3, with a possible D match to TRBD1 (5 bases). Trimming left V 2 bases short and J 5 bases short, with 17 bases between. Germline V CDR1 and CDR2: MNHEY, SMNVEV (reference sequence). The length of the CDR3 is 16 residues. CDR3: CASSLRGLVYGDTQYF. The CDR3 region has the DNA TGTGCCAGCAGTTTAAGGGGCCTAGTGTATGGAGATACGCAGTATTTT.

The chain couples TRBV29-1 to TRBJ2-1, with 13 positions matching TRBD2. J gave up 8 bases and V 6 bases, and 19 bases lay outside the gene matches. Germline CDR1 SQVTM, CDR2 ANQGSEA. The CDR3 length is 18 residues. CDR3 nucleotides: TGCAGCGTGAACTACGGTCGGACTAGCGGGGGTGATAGGGATGAGCAGTTCTTC. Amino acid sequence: CSVNYGRTSGGDRDEQFF.

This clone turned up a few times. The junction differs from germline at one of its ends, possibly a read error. CDR3 coding DNA: TGTGCCAGCAGTCACGATGGGGGGCCGATGGCTTTT. It is translated as CASSHDGGPMAF. The rearrangement joins TRBV6-6 to TRBJ1-1, with a tentative D call TRBD1 (6 bases). This CDR3 comprises 12 residues. CDR1 MNHNY and CDR2 SVGAGI come from the germline V gene (reference sequence).

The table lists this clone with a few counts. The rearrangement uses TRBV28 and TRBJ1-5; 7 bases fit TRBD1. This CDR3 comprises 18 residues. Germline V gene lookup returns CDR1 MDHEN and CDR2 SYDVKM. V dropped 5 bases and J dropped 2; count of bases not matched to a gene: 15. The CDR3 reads CASSPSEGAGNGNQPQHF. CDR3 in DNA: TGTGCCAGCAGTCCCTCGGAGGGGGCAGGTAATGGCAATCAGCCCCAGCATTTT.

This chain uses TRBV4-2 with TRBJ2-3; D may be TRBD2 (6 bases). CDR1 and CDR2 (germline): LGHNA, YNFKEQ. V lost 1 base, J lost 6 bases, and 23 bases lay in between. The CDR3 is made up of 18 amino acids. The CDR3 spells CASSQVGLGGPQRDTQYF. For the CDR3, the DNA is TGTGCCAGCAGCCAAGTTGGGCTCGGGGGACCTCAGCGGGATACGCAGTATTTT.

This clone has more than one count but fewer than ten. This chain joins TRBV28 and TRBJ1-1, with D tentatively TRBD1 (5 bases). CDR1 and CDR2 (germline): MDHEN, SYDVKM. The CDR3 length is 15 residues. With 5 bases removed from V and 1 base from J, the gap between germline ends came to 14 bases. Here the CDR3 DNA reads TGTGCCAGCAGTCTATCGACAGAGGCGAACACTGAAGCTTTCTTT. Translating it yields CASSLSTEANTEAFF.

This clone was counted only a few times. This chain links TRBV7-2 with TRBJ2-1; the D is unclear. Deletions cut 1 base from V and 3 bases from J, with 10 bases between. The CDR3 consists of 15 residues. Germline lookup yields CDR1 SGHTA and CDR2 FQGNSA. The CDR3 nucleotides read TGTGCCAGCAGCTTAGACACATTTCTCTACAATGAGCAGTTCTTC. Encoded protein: CASSLDTFLYNEQFF.

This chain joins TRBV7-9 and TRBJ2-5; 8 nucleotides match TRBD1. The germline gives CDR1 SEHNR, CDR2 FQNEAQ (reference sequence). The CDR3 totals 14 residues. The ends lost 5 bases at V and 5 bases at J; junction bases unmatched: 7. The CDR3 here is CASSPGQGLETQYF. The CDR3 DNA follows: TGTGCCAGCAGCCCAGGACAGGGTTTGGAGACCCAGTACTTC.

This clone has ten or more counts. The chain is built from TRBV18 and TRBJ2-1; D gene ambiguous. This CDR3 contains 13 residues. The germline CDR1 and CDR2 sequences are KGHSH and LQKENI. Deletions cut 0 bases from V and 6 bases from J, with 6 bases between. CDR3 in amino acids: CASSPPEFNEQFF. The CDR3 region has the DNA TGTGCCAGCTCACCACCGGAGTTCAATGAGCAGTTCTTC.

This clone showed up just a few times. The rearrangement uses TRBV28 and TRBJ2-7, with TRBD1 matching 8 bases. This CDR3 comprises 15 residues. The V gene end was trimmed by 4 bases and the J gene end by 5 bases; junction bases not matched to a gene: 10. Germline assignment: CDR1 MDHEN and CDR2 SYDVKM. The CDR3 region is CASSSSGQGRDEQYF. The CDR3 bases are TGTGCCAGCAGTTCCTCCGGACAGGGTCGGGACGAGCAGTACTTC.

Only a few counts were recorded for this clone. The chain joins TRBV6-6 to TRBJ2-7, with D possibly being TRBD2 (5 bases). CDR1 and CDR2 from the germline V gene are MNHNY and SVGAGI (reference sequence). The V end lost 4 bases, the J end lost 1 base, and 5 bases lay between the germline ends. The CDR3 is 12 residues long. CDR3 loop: CASSSGSYEQYF. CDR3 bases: TGTGCCAGCAGTTCGGGGTCCTACGAGCAGTACTTC.

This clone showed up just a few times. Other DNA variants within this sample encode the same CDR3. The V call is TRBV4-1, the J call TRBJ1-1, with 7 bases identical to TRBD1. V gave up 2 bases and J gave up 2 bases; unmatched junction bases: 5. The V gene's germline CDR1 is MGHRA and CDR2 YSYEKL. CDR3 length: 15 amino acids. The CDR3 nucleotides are TGCGCCAGCAGCCAACGAAGGACAGGTAACACTGAAGCTTTCTTT. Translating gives CASSQRRTGNTEAFF.

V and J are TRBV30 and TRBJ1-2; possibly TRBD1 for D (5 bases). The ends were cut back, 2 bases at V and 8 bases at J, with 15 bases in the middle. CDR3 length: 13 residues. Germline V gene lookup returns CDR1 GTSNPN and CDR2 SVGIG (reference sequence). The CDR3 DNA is TGTGCCTGGAGTCTCGGCGGGGGGAGCGGCTACACCTTC. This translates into CAWSLGGGSGYTF.

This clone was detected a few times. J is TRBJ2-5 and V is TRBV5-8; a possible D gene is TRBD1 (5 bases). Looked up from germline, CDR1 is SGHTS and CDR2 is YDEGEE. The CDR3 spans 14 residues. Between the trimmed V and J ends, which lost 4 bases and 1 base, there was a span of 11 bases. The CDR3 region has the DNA TGTGCCAGCAGCCTTCCGACAGTCCAAGAGACCCAGTACTTC. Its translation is CASSLPTVQETQYF.

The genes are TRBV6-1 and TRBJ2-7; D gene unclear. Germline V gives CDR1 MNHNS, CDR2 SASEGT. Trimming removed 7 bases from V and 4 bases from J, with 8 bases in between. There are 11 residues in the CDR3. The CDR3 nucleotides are TGTGCCAGCACCCACGGATACGAGCAGTACTTC. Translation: CASTHGYEQYF.

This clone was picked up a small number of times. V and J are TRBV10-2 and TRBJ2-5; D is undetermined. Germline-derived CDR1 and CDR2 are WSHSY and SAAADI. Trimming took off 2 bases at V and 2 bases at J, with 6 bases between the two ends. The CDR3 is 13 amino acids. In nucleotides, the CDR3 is TGCGCCAGCAGTGAGACCGGGCAAGAGACCCAGTACTTC. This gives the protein CASSETGQETQYF.